The rows below give T cell receptor beta chains drawn from one sample of a study. TCRdb reanalysed the 5' RACE reads using MiXCR and keeps one entry per CDR3 protein. The table records under 9,500 distinct CDR3 sequences, around 31% of them present only once. The sample taken for sequencing was Tregs sorted from blood. Every receptor here comes from a female donor with breast cancer. CDR3s include the opening cysteine and the closing phenylalanine or tryptophan. A D gene is named only where the DNA matches it firmly. Size values are once, few and many counts, or a class for expanded clones, and some rows have none.

clone_size: NA; j_call: TRBJ2-7; d_call: NA; v_call: TRBV20-1; cdr3_aa: CSARDPSASGVGEQYF; cdr3_nt: TGCAGTGCTAGAGATCCGTCGGCGAGTGGGGTCGGCGAGCAGTACTTC
clone_size: NA; j_call: TRBJ2-5; d_call: NA; v_call: TRBV20-1; cdr3_aa: CSARDFSDQETQYF; cdr3_nt: TGCAGTGCTAGAGATTTTTCAGACCAAGAGACCCAGTACTTC
clone_size: NA; j_call: TRBJ2-1; d_call: NA; v_call: TRBV5-1; cdr3_aa: CASSLFPQAGGNEQFF; cdr3_nt: TGCGCCAGCAGCTTGTTTCCCCAGGCAGGGGGGAATGAGCAGTTCTTC
clone_size: NA; j_call: TRBJ2-2; d_call: NA; v_call: TRBV18; cdr3_aa: CASSPGPDSPGELFF; cdr3_nt: TGTGCCAGCTCACCGGGTCCCGACAGTCCCGGGGAGCTGTTTTTT
clone_size: NA; j_call: TRBJ2-5; d_call: TRBD2; v_call: TRBV2; cdr3_aa: CASSSGGQETQYF; cdr3_nt: TGTGCCAGCAGCTCGGGGGGCCAAGAGACCCAGTACTTC
clone_size: NA; j_call: TRBJ2-1; d_call: NA; v_call: TRBV9; cdr3_aa: CASSAARYNEQFF; cdr3_nt: TGTGCCAGCAGCGCCGCCAGGTACAATGAGCAGTTCTTC
clone_size: few; j_call: TRBJ2-1; d_call: NA; v_call: TRBV5-6; cdr3_aa: CASSLMTGTEYNEQFF; cdr3_nt: TGTGCCAGCAGCCTAATGACAGGTACGGAGTACAATGAGCAGTTCTTC
clone_size: medium-sized; j_call: TRBJ1-5; d_call: NA; v_call: TRBV20-1; cdr3_aa: CSASDRGNQPQHF; cdr3_nt: TGCAGTGCTTCGGACCGAGGCAATCAGCCCCAGCATTTT
clone_size: NA; j_call: TRBJ2-1; d_call: NA; v_call: TRBV20-1; cdr3_aa: CSAEQVGAYNEQFF; cdr3_nt: TGCAGTGCCGAACAGGTTGGAGCCTACAATGAGCAGTTCTTC
clone_size: medium-sized; j_call: TRBJ2-1; d_call: NA; v_call: TRBV7-9; cdr3_aa: CASSLGAGLAASFNEQFF; cdr3_nt: TGTGCCAGCAGCTTAGGGGCGGGCTTGGCAGCATCCTTCAATGAGCAGTTCTTC
clone_size: NA; j_call: TRBJ1-1; d_call: NA; v_call: TRBV28; cdr3_aa: CASSSTRGWTEAFF; cdr3_nt: TGTGCCAGCAGTTCTACAAGGGGTTGGACTGAAGCTTTCTTT
clone_size: few; j_call: TRBJ1-2; d_call: NA; v_call: TRBV10-3; cdr3_aa: CAIRGPNYGYTF; cdr3_nt: TGTGCCATCAGGGGACCAAACTATGGCTACACCTTC
clone_size: few; j_call: TRBJ2-1; d_call: TRBD2; v_call: TRBV20-1; cdr3_aa: CSAFSGRDNEQFF; cdr3_nt: TGCAGTGCTTTTAGCGGGAGGGACAATGAGCAGTTCTTC
clone_size: once; j_call: TRBJ2-1; d_call: TRBD2; v_call: TRBV6-2/TRBV6-3; cdr3_aa: CASRARLAGYNEQFF; cdr3_nt: TGTGCCAGCAGAGCCCGACTAGCGGGGTACAATGAGCAGTTCTTC
clone_size: NA; j_call: TRBJ2-1; d_call: NA; v_call: TRBV4-1; cdr3_aa: CASSQSAARGTDNEQFF; cdr3_nt: TGCGCCAGCAGCCAGTCCGCGGCGCGGGGTACCGACAATGAGCAGTTCTTC
clone_size: few; j_call: TRBJ2-3; d_call: NA; v_call: TRBV2; cdr3_aa: CASRVYRTDTQYF; cdr3_nt: TGTGCCAGCAGGGTATACCGCACAGATACGCAGTATTTT
clone_size: NA; j_call: TRBJ2-2; d_call: NA; v_call: TRBV7-9; cdr3_aa: CASSLGTPKLNTGELFF; cdr3_nt: TGTGCCAGCAGCCTAGGGACTCCCAAACTAAACACCGGGGAGCTGTTTTTT
clone_size: medium-sized; j_call: TRBJ2-7; d_call: TRBD2; v_call: TRBV7-6; cdr3_aa: CASSSRTSGSYEQYF; cdr3_nt: TGTGCCAGCAGCTCCCGGACTAGCGGGAGCTACGAGCAGTACTTC
clone_size: medium-sized; j_call: TRBJ2-2; d_call: NA; v_call: TRBV10-3; cdr3_aa: CAIHGGWNTGELFF; cdr3_nt: TGTGCCATCCACGGCGGTTGGAACACCGGGGAGCTGTTTTTT
clone_size: NA; j_call: TRBJ2-3; d_call: TRBD1; v_call: TRBV7-2; cdr3_aa: CASRLQGGLWSTDTQYF; cdr3_nt: TGTGCCAGCAGATTACAGGGGGGATTATGGAGCACAGATACGCAGTATTTT
clone_size: NA; j_call: TRBJ1-1; d_call: NA; v_call: TRBV6-2/TRBV6-3; cdr3_aa: CASLADTANTEAFF; cdr3_nt: TGTGCCAGCCTCGCGGACACCGCGAACACTGAAGCTTTCTTT
clone_size: medium-sized; j_call: TRBJ1-1; d_call: NA; v_call: TRBV27; cdr3_aa: CASSFPGSTEAFF; cdr3_nt: TGTGCCAGCAGTTTCCCAGGGAGCACTGAAGCTTTCTTT
clone_size: few; j_call: TRBJ2-6; d_call: NA; v_call: TRBV5-1; cdr3_aa: CASSRRDTGYSGANVLTF; cdr3_nt: TGCGCCAGCAGCCGGAGGGACACCGGTTACTCTGGGGCCAACGTCCTGACTTTC
clone_size: NA; j_call: TRBJ1-1; d_call: NA; v_call: TRBV5-1; cdr3_aa: CASSLALGAGRTEAFF; cdr3_nt: TGCGCCAGCAGCTTGGCCCTTGGGGCCGGCAGGACTGAAGCTTTCTTT
clone_size: NA; j_call: TRBJ2-1; d_call: TRBD1; v_call: TRBV7-9; cdr3_aa: CASSPFWTGNFRNEQFF; cdr3_nt: TGTGCCAGCAGTCCTTTCTGGACAGGCAACTTTCGGAATGAGCAGTTCTTC
clone_size: NA; j_call: TRBJ2-7; d_call: NA; v_call: TRBV7-2; cdr3_aa: CASSLVSCYEQYF; cdr3_nt: TGTGCCAGCAGCTTAGTTAGCTGCTACGAGCAGTACTTC
clone_size: medium-sized; j_call: TRBJ2-1; d_call: TRBD1; v_call: TRBV15; cdr3_aa: CATSHLVQGATGQFF; cdr3_nt: TGTGCCACCAGCCACCTAGTACAGGGGGCAACGGGGCAGTTCTTC
clone_size: few; j_call: TRBJ1-2; d_call: TRBD1; v_call: TRBV4-3; cdr3_aa: CASSRGQGGFYGYTF; cdr3_nt: TGCGCCAGCAGCCGGGGACAGGGTGGCTTCTATGGCTACACCTTC
clone_size: NA; j_call: TRBJ1-1; d_call: NA; v_call: TRBV5-1; cdr3_aa: CASSGQNTEAFF; cdr3_nt: TGCGCCAGCAGCGGACAGAACACTGAAGCTTTCTTT
clone_size: medium-sized; j_call: TRBJ2-4; d_call: NA; v_call: TRBV6-2/TRBV6-3; cdr3_aa: CASRPHAVIGIQYF; cdr3_nt: TGTGCCAGCAGGCCTCATGCGGTAATAGGCATTCAGTACTTC
clone_size: few; j_call: TRBJ2-4; d_call: NA; v_call: TRBV20-1; cdr3_aa: CSASLWAKKNIQYF; cdr3_nt: TGCAGTGCTAGTTTATGGGCAAAAAAAAACATTCAGTACTTC
clone_size: few; j_call: TRBJ2-1; d_call: NA; v_call: TRBV4-1; cdr3_aa: CASSHQDLISYNEQFF; cdr3_nt: TGCGCCAGCAGCCATCAGGACTTGATCTCCTACAATGAGCAGTTCTTC
clone_size: few; j_call: TRBJ2-5; d_call: TRBD1; v_call: TRBV6-1; cdr3_aa: CASRRQGTETQYF; cdr3_nt: TGTGCCAGCAGGAGACAGGGAACCGAGACCCAGTACTTC
clone_size: NA; j_call: TRBJ2-1; d_call: NA; v_call: TRBV5-5; cdr3_aa: CASSLPRGSSNEQFF; cdr3_nt: TGTGCCAGCAGCTTACCTCGCGGAAGCAGCAATGAGCAGTTCTTC
clone_size: medium-sized; j_call: TRBJ2-7; d_call: TRBD1; v_call: TRBV6-6; cdr3_aa: CASRPTGFSYEQYF; cdr3_nt: TGTGCCAGCAGACCGACAGGGTTCTCCTACGAGCAGTACTTC
clone_size: NA; j_call: TRBJ2-3; d_call: TRBD2; v_call: TRBV4-2; cdr3_aa: CASSGLAGDTQYF; cdr3_nt: TGTGCCAGCAGCGGGCTAGCGGGAGATACGCAGTATTTT